Reported below is one T cell receptor beta chain. Its recognized antigen is unknown. One end of the junction does not line up with germline, which may come from a read error. Systemically healthy Caucasian individuals from Russia, about 38 in total and aged roughly 6 to 100 years, were included as donors. Each donor gave about 9.8 milliliters of peripheral blood, drawn into EDTA-treated Vacutainer tubes. Ficoll-Paque density-gradient centrifugation was used to isolate PBMCs, with at least 7 million obtained per sample. Total RNA, at least 6 micrograms per sample, was extracted from PBMCs with Trizol reagent. Naive CD45RAhigh/CD27high T cell percentages were measured by flow cytometry on a PBMC aliquot from every donor. This entry is derived from a study of blood T cells in healthy people across ages (dated by TCRdb to the mid-2010s). About the full investigation: Template switching captured roughly one uniquely barcoded TCR beta cDNA molecule per two T cells in model experiments. For two donors (one aged 18 to 30 and one aged 80 or older), the study analyzed two additional independent replicas of 1 million unique cDNA reads from the same blood draw. Donors of different ages were randomly distributed across sequencing lanes to avoid experimental bias. Donors were grouped into four age groups: young (average 16 years), middle-aged (about 40), aged (approximately 67) and long-lived (approximately 81). To track age-related changes in TCR beta repertoire diversity, the study relied on deep sequencing normalized with unique cDNA molecular identifiers.

The CDR3 sequence holds 16 residues, the cysteine and phenylalanine included. Left in the record is the CDR3 DNA by itself, 48 bases read in frame from the first base. CDR1 and CDR2 are read off the germline V gene as SGHVS and FNYEAQ. Library preparation used 5' RACE. The instrument given in TCRdb is Illumina HiSeq 2500. A second about 7 to 11 cycle PCR used a sample-barcoded 5' primer and a J-beta primer mix. Each TCR beta cDNA molecule received a unique molecular identifier from a template-switch 5' adaptor carrying 12 random nucleotides. At least 2.5 million CDR3-containing paired-end reads were obtained from each sample. All of the RNA was converted into first-strand cDNA using the Mint cDNA synthesis kit, with a TRBC-specific oligonucleotide serving as the primer. All cDNA was treated with uracil-DNA glycosylase and then went through a first 18-cycle PCR with the universal primers M1SS and BC2_uni_R. Concerning the study's data processing: Normalization of each sample was performed by random selection of 1 million high-quality reads, each carrying a distinct molecular identifier. Reads sharing molecular identifiers were discarded rather than binned into consensus sequences. MiTCR, run with a Q25 quality threshold and the strictest error-elimination algorithm, handled CDR3 identification, clonotype clustering and error correction. A nonparametric unseen species model using Euler transformation provided a lower-bound estimate of total TCR beta diversity. TCRdb reran the public reads through fastp at Q25 and MiXCR, keeping productive beta chains. Records with the same CDR3 protein are collapsed into one entry carrying the most frequent genes and DNA. The authors' filters were not applied to this entry. This sample is represented by around 710,000 distinct CDR3 sequences; roughly 47% of them were singletons. Of the sample, 20% to 25% falls within the top ten clones.

What the study reported, not specific to this receptor: Estimates of total diversity based on one million sequenced T cells were regarded as lower bounds and as underestimates. The long-lived group showed more naive CD4+ T cells, fewer expanded clones and increased TCR diversity than the aged group, suggesting age selection. Because profiling used bulk unsorted PBMCs, naive and antigen-experienced compartments could not be compared conclusively. Donor CMV infection status was unknown, potentially confounding age-related changes in expanded clonotypes. Observed TCR beta diversity correlated strongly with the percentage of naive T cells measured by flow cytometry. As age increased, observed TCR beta diversity per million T cells dropped in a roughly linear way, and a significant reduction was already evident by age roughly 36.

The chain uses TRBV7-6 and TRBJ2-1, with 8 junctional bases fitting TRBD2. Sequencing was performed on blood. The clonotype comes from a woman aged 55-75 years in good health. The DNA is as follows: TGTGCCAGCAGCCCCCGACTAGCGACTACCTACAATGAGCGGTACTTC. The encoded protein is CASSPRLATTYNERYF.